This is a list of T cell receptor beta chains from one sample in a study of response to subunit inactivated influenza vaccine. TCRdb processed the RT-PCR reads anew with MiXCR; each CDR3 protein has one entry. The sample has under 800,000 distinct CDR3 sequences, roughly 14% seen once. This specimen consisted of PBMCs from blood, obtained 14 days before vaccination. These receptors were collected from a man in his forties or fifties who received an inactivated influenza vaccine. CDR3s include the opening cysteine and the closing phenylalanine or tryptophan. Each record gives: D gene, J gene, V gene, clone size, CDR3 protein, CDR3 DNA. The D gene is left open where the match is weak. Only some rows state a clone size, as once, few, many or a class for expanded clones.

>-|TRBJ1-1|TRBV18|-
CASVRVENTEAFF
TGTGCCAGCGTTCGGGTAGAGAACACTGAAGCTTTCTTT
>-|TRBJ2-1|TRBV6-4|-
CASSEYSNSYNEQFF
TGTGCCAGCAGTGAGTATTCAAACTCCTACAATGAGCAGTTCTTC
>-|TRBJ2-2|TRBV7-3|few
CASSLSAWGAGTGELFF
TGTGCCAGCAGCTTATCAGCCTGGGGGGCCGGTACCGGGGAGCTGTTTTTT
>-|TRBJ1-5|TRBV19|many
CASSRGPNQPQHF
TGTGCCAGTAGTCGGGGTCCAAATCAGCCCCAGCATTTT
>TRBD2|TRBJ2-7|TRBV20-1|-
CSASRLAGASYEQYF
TGCAGTGCTAGTCGGCTAGCGGGAGCCTCCTACGAGCAGTACTTC
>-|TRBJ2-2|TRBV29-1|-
CSVTALGVNTGELFF
TGCAGCGTCACCGCCTTAGGGGTGAACACCGGGGAGCTGTTTTTT
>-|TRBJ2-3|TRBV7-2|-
CASSLEAYSADTQYF
TGTGCCAGCAGCCTAGAGGCTTATTCGGCAGATACGCAGTATTTT
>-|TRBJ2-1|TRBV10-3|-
CAISEAGVQYNEQFF
TGTGCCATCAGTGAGGCAGGGGTCCAGTACAATGAGCAGTTCTTC
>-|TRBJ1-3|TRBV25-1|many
CASRDSYIPGNTIYF
TGTGCCAGCAGGGACAGCTACATCCCTGGAAACACCATATATTTT
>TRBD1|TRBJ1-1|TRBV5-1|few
CASSLMTGVGTEAFF
TGCGCCAGCAGCTTAATGACAGGGGTTGGCACTGAAGCTTTCTTT
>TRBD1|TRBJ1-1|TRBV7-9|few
CASSLGTGASEAFF
TGTGCCAGCAGCTTAGGGACAGGGGCTAGTGAAGCTTTCTTT
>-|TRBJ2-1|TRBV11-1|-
CASSWRRPGFQTGYEQFF
TGTGCCAGCAGCTGGAGAAGGCCGGGTTTCCAAACAGGGTATGAGCAGTTCTTC
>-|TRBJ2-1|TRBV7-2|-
CASSLAQPQYNEQFF
TGTGCCAGCAGCTTAGCGCAGCCCCAATACAATGAGCAGTTCTTC
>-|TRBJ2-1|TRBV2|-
CASSGTPQFF
TGTGCCAGCAGCGGGACTCCGCAGTTCTTC
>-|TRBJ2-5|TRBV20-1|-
CSASKAAQETQYF
TGCAGTGCTAGTAAGGCGGCCCAAGAGACCCAGTACTTC
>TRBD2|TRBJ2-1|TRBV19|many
CASSWTSGSEQFF
TGTGCCAGTAGCTGGACTAGTGGGAGTGAGCAGTTCTTC
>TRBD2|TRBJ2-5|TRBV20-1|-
CSATGLAGIQETQYF
TGCAGTGCTACCGGACTAGCGGGCATCCAAGAGACCCAGTACTTC
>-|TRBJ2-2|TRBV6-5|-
CASSYGQPGSNTGELFF
TGTGCCAGCAGTTACGGTCAGCCCGGAAGCAACACCGGGGAGCTGTTTTTT
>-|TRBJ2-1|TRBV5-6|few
CASSLDYLFEFSYNEQFF
TGTGCCAGCAGCTTGGATTACCTCTTTGAATTCTCCTACAATGAGCAGTTCTTC
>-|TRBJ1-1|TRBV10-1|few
CASSDGMNTEAFF
TGCGCCAGCAGTGACGGAATGAACACTGAAGCTTTCTTT
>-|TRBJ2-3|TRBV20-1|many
CSARDGASGTDTQYF
TGCAGTGCTAGAGATGGTGCTAGCGGCACAGATACGCAGTATTTT
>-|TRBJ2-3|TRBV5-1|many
CASSLRFSTDTQYF
TGCGCCAGCAGCTTGAGGTTTAGCACAGATACGCAGTATTTT
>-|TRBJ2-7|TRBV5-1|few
CASSLAPGAAYEQYF
TGCGCCAGCAGCTTGGCCCCGGGAGCGGCCTACGAGCAGTACTTC
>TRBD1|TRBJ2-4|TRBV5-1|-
CASSARDRVAKNIQYF
TGCGCCAGCAGCGCCCGGGACAGAGTAGCCAAAAACATTCAGTACTTC
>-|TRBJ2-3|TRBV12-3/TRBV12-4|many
CASSDPQEGDTQYF
TGTGCCAGCAGTGACCCTCAGGAAGGAGATACGCAGTATTTT
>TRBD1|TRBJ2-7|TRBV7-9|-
CASSPLRQGALYF
TGTGCCAGCAGCCCGCTACGACAGGGCGCGTTGTACTTC
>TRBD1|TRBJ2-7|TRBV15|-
CATSRDVSRGLSYEQYF
TGTGCCACCAGCAGAGATGTAAGCAGGGGGCTCTCCTACGAGCAGTACTTC
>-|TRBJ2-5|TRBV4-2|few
CASSQAGGNFATQYF
TGTGCCAGCAGCCAAGCGGGGGGCAACTTTGCGACCCAGTACTTC
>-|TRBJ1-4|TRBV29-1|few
CSVSGTPATNEKLFF
TGCAGCGTTTCAGGGACGCCCGCAACTAATGAAAAACTGTTTTTT
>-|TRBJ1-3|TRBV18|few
CASSPPTAYTIYF
TGTGCCAGCTCACCCCCGACCGCGTACACCATATATTTT
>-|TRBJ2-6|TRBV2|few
CASSEGGRSGANVLTF
TGTGCCAGCAGTGAAGGAGGTCGATCTGGGGCCAACGTCCTGACTTTC
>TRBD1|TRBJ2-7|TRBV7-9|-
CASSSYSGTGDHEQYF
TGTGCCAGCAGCTCCTACTCCGGGACAGGGGACCACGAGCAGTACTTC
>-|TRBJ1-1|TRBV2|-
CASSGDRLTEAFF
TGTGCCAGCAGCGGAGACAGGCTGACTGAAGCTTTCTTT
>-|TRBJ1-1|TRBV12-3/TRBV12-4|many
CASSLREPPGEAFF
TGTGCCAGCAGTTTAAGAGAACCTCCGGGGGAAGCTTTCTTT
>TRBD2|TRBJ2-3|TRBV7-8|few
CASSLPGGRDTQYF
TGTGCCAGCAGCTTACCGGGCGGGAGGGATACGCAGTATTTT
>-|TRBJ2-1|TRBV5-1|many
CASSLDQGAASYNEQFF
TGCGCCAGCAGCTTGGACCAAGGGGCGGCCTCCTACAATGAGCAGTTCTTC
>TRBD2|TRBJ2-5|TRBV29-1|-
CSVALTSGRQETQYF
TGCAGCGTTGCCCTAACTAGCGGGAGGCAAGAGACCCAGTACTTC
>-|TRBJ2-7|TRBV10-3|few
CAISEGVLFSYEQYF
TGTGCCATCAGTGAAGGGGTGCTTTTCTCCTACGAGCAGTACTTC
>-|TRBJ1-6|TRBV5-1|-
CASSQEPNSPLHF
TGCGCCAGCAGCCAAGAACCTAATTCACCCCTCCACTTT
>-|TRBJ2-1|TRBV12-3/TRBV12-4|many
CASSLLLSSYNEQFF
TGTGCCAGCAGTTTATTATTGAGCTCCTACAATGAGCAGTTCTTC
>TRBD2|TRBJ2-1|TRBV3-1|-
CASSQDTWTRYNEQFF
TGTGCCAGCAGCCAAGATACATGGACTAGATACAATGAGCAGTTCTTC